These T cell receptor beta chains were read from a single sample in a study of CD8 T cells in ankylosing spondylitis. Via MiXCR, TCRdb re-called the 5' RACE reads, giving one row per CDR3 protein. Counted here are about 240,000 distinct CDR3 sequences, about 9.1% occurring once; the ten biggest clones make up 6.5% to 7%. The sample consisted of blood, either unsorted or a sorted T cell fraction (not recorded which). These TCRs come from a male donor with ankylosing spondylitis or in good health (not recorded which). Both conserved end residues are trimmed from each CDR3. The order of the fields is CDR3 protein, J gene, V gene, D gene. D genes are given only for firm matches.

ASSMDRVNTEAF,TRBJ1-1,TRBV19,TRBD1
ASSLDLPRTGQF,TRBJ2-1,TRBV7-2,TRBD1
AWTNSGNTIY,TRBJ1-3,TRBV30,.
SAAGSREDT,TRBJ1-2,TRBV29-1,.
ASAPSGYYEQY,TRBJ2-7,TRBV27,TRBD2
ASRATDLNTEAF,TRBJ1-1,TRBV19,.
SARTSGSSYEQF,TRBJ2-1,TRBV20-1,TRBD2
SARSTSSYEQY,TRBJ2-7,TRBV20-1,.
ASSALGQGNANTGELF,TRBJ2-2,TRBV4-2,TRBD1
AILRGDRPAQAF,TRBJ1-1,TRBV7-9,TRBD1
ASSWTSGGDNEQF,TRBJ2-1,TRBV11-2,TRBD2
SAHRQGGYEQY,TRBJ2-7,TRBV29-1,.
SVELLAEGGNNEQF,TRBJ2-1,TRBV29-1,.
SAMLANGGAGYGYT,TRBJ1-2,TRBV20-1,.
ASSYTGTRETQY,TRBJ2-5,TRBV5-1,.
ASSYTQQNTGELF,TRBJ2-2,TRBV6-5,.
ASSLGSRGAGAEETQY,TRBJ2-5,TRBV13,.
ADRPVNTGELF,TRBJ2-2,TRBV2,.
ASSQDTGIGNEQF,TRBJ2-1,TRBV4-1,.
ASSFALAGGLGELF,TRBJ2-2,TRBV7-2,TRBD2
ASSPEVQFEDKETQY,TRBJ2-5,TRBV5-1,.
SAGRGARQY,TRBJ2-3,TRBV20-1,.
SASALGEQF,TRBJ2-1,TRBV20-1,.